A single sample is the source of the 15 T cell receptor beta chains below, sequenced in a study of monozygotic twins with inflammatory bowel disease. TCRdb re-analyzed the 5' RACE reads; it lists each CDR3 protein once, without DNA. The clone table shows approximately 160,000 distinct CDR3 sequences, with the ten largest holding approximately 7.4%. Source material: blood. These receptors were obtained from a human donor with ulcerative colitis or Crohn's disease, or a healthy co-twin of an affected twin (not recorded which).

The J gene is TRBJ1-3, the V gene TRBV6-1; without DNA, the TCRdb call of TRBD1 cannot be checked. CDR1 and CDR2 from the germline V gene are MNHNS and SASEGT. CDR3 length: 14 amino acids. This chain's CDR3 is CASTLAPSGNTIYF.

CDR3 loop: CASSDAGTHYEKLFF. V usage is TRBV25-1 and J usage is TRBJ1-4; lacking DNA, the TRBD1 call made by TCRdb goes unchecked. The CDR3 is made up of 15 amino acids. Germline CDR1 MGHDK, CDR2 SYGVNS.

This chain uses TRBV30 with TRBJ2-3; TCRdb picks TRBD1, but there is no DNA to check that call. This CDR3 comprises 15 residues. The germline CDR1 and CDR2 sequences are GTSNPN and SVGIG (reference sequence). CDR3 region: CAWSVQGAQTDTQYF. Together with reference TRBV30 and TRBJ2-3, the CDR3 gives the full variable domain: SQTIHQWPATLVQPVGSPLSLECTVEGTSNPNLYWYRQAAGRGLQLLFYSVGIGQISSEVPQNLSASRPQDRQFILSSKKLLLSDSGFYLCAWSVQGAQTDTQYFGPGTRLTVL.

The gene calls are TRBV9 and TRBJ1-2; TCRdb names TRBD1, which stays unverified in the absence of DNA. Germline-derived CDR1 and CDR2 are SGDLS and YYNGEE. There are 15 residues in the CDR3. The CDR3 reads CASSAPDTPNYGYTF.

This chain joins TRBV20-1 and TRBJ1-6; there is no DNA to check the TCRdb D call of TRBD1. The germline CDR1 and CDR2 sequences are DFQATT and SNEGSKA (reference sequence). There are 15 residues in the CDR3. The CDR3 protein is CSADRRTGRNSPLHF.

The chain couples TRBV9 to TRBJ2-7; TCRdb's D call, TRBD1, is unchecked because there is no DNA. This CDR3 region has 14 residues. Germline V gene lookup returns CDR1 SGDLS and CDR2 YYNGEE. The CDR3 reads CASSPPRGSPRQYF.

The genes are TRBV20-1 and TRBJ2-7; lacking DNA, the TRBD2 call made by TCRdb goes unchecked. Germline CDR1 DFQATT, CDR2 SNEGSKA (reference sequence). CDR3 length equals 15 residues. CDR3 sequence: CSAGITGLGHHEQYF.

The chain has TRBV5-1 and TRBJ2-7; TCRdb's D call, TRBD1, is unchecked because there is no DNA. The CDR3 is 16 amino acids. The V gene's germline CDR1 is SGHRS and CDR2 YFSETQ. The chain's CDR3 is CASSLQGPEKGYEQYF.

The J gene is TRBJ2-1, the V gene TRBV29-1; checking the TCRdb D call of TRBD1 is not possible without DNA. Germline V gene lookup returns CDR1 SQVTM and CDR2 ANQGSEA. The CDR3 totals 13 residues. This CDR3 is CSVDQGRLNEQFF.

The genes are TRBV20-1 and TRBJ2-7. From germline, CDR1 is DFQATT and CDR2 SNEGSKA (reference sequence). There are 12 residues in the CDR3. CDR3 sequence reads: CSASRGSYEQYF.

The chain couples TRBV3-1 to TRBJ2-1; absent DNA, TCRdb's TRBD1 call cannot be checked. Germline CDR1 LGHDT, CDR2 YNNKEL (reference sequence). The CDR3 runs 16 residues. CDR3: CASSHDDGGAYNEQFF.

V gene TRBV9 combines with J gene TRBJ2-3; TCRdb lists TRBD1, though no DNA is available to test this call. The CDR3 is 15 amino acids. Germline CDR1 is SGDLS and CDR2 is YYNGEE. This CDR3 is CASSPGQGRTDTQYF.

The chain couples TRBV7-2 to TRBJ2-5; TCRdb proposes TRBD2, but this gene call is untestable without DNA. Germline V gene lookup returns CDR1 SGHTA and CDR2 FQGNSA. This CDR3 comprises 14 residues. CDR3: CASSLAGGQQTQYF. The whole variable domain, remainder taken from reference TRBV7-2 and TRBJ2-5, is GAGVSQSPSNKVTEKGKDVELRCDPISGHTALYWYRQSLGQGLEFLIYFQGNSAPDKSGLPSDRFSAERTGGSVSTLTIQRTQQEDSAVYLCASSLAGGQQTQYFGPGTRLLVL.

The chain is built from TRBV7-3 and TRBJ2-5; TCRdb designates TRBD2, a call that cannot be tested without DNA. Germline CDR1 is SGHTA and CDR2 is FQGTGA. The CDR3 spans 15 residues. CDR3 region: CASSLGTSPQETQYF.

The rearrangement joins TRBV14 to TRBJ1-2; TCRdb's D call of TRBD1 is untestable without DNA. Per the germline V gene, CDR1 is SGHDN and CDR2 is FVKESK. CDR3 length equals 15 residues. CDR3 loop: CASSRPGTGYYGYTF.